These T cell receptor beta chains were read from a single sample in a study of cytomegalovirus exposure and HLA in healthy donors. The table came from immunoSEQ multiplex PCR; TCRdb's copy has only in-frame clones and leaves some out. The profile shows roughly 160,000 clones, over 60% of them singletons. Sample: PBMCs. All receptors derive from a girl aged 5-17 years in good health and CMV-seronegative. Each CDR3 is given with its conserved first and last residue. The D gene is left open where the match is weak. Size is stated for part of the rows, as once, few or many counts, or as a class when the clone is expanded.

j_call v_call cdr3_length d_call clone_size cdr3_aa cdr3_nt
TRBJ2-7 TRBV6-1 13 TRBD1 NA CASRDRNGGEQYF TGTGCCAGCAGGGACAGGAATGGCGGCGAGCAGTACTTC
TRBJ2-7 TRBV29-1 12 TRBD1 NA CSVSTGDYEQYF TGCAGCGTTTCAACAGGGGACTACGAGCAGTACTTC
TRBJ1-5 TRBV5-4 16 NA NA CASSLEGGVGNQPQHF TGTGCCAGCAGCTTGGAAGGGGGAGTGGGCAATCAGCCCCAGCATTTT
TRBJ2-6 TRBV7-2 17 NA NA CASSLWTESSGANVLTF TGTGCCAGCAGCTTATGGACAGAGAGCTCTGGGGCCAACGTCCTGACTTTC
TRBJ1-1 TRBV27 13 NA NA CASIGQLNTEAFF TGTGCCAGCATCGGACAGCTGAACACTGAAGCTTTCTTT
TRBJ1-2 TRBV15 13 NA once CATSRNRVDGYTF TGTGCCACCAGCAGAAACAGGGTCGATGGCTACACCTTC
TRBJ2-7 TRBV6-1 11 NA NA CASRGVYEQYF TGTGCCAGCAGGGGAGTATACGAGCAGTACTTC
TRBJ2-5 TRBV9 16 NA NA CASSTRQVGPQETQYF TGTGCCAGCAGCACCAGACAGGTGGGCCCCCAAGAGACCCAGTACTTC
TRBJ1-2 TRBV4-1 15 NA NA CASSQDSGSGYGYTF TGCGCCAGCAGCCAAGATTCGGGGTCGGGCTATGGCTACACCTTC
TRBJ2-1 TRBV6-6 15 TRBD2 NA CASSPRLAGGNEQFF TGTGCCAGCAGCCCCCGACTAGCGGGGGGCAATGAGCAGTTCTTC